The 8 T cell receptor beta chains given below trace back to one sample, sequenced in a study of beta chain features in type 1 diabetes. Study findings and constraints: Type 1 diabetes patients had moderately but significantly shorter TCRB CDR3s in all four CD4+ subsets.

TCRB transcripts that were expressed got sequenced, as all of the isolated RNA had been reverse transcribed. TCRdb keeps only in-frame clones here, not all; method: immunoSEQ multiplex PCR. The top ten clones hold 1% to 1.5% of a sample with 130,000 to 150,000 clones, roughly an eighth of them seen once. Their antigens remain unidentified. The sequenced material came from central memory CD4+ T cells from blood. These receptors came from a man younger than 35 with type 1 diabetes.

This chain joins TRBV7-3 and TRBJ1-4; D unclear. CDR3 length: 12 amino acids. V was trimmed by 2 bases and J by 8 bases, leaving 6 bases between them. Germline V gene lookup returns CDR1 SGHTA and CDR2 FQGTGA. For the CDR3, the DNA is TGTGCCAGCAGCTTAGAACGGGAAAAACTGTTTTTT. Protein: CASSLEREKLFF. Together with reference TRBV7-3 and TRBJ1-4, the CDR3 gives the full variable domain: GAGVSQTPSNKVTEKGKYVELRCDPISGHTALYWYRQSLGQGPEFLIYFQGTGAADDSGLPNDRFFAVRPEGSVSTLKIQRTERGDSAVYLCASSLEREKLFFGSGTQLSVL.

In this sample, this clone turned up a few times. The rearrangement links TRBV6-5 to TRBJ2-3, with D unclear. V lost 6 bases, J lost 7 bases, and 17 bases lay in between. This CDR3 is built from 14 residues. CDR1 MNHEY and CDR2 SVGAGI come from the germline V gene. This CDR3 reads CASRAARPEYTQYF. CDR3 DNA: TGTGCCAGCAGGGCGGCCCGGCCGGAGTATACGCAGTATTTT.

A few counts support this clone. The V gene is TRBV2, the J gene TRBJ2-5; a possible D gene is TRBD2 (6 bases). The CDR3 is made up of 15 amino acids. Germline CDR1 and CDR2: SNHLY and FYNNEI. The ends were cut back, 7 bases at V and 5 bases at J, with 20 bases in the middle. In DNA form, the CDR3 reads TGTGCCAGCACTCTCACGGGAAGCGCGGGGGAGACCCAGTACTTC. It is translated as CASTLTGSAGETQYF.

This sequence joins TRBV15 and TRBJ2-3; 10 nucleotides line up with TRBD2. The J segment lost 0 bases and the V segment lost 2 bases, leaving 8 bases of the junction unmatched. This CDR3 has 18 amino acids. Germline lookup yields CDR1 LNHNV and CDR2 YYDKDF (reference sequence). The CDR3 DNA follows: TGTGCCACCAGCAGAAGATTAGCGGGGGGTTCTAGCACAGATACGCAGTATTTT. Its protein product is CATSRRLAGGSSTDTQYF.

This clone appeared a few times. The V call is TRBV9, the J call TRBJ2-3; 11 bases fit TRBD2. With V trimmed by 0 bases and J by 4 bases, 4 bases remained unmatched. The CDR3 is 16 amino acids. Germline V gene data show CDR1 as SGDLS and CDR2 as YYNGEE. CDR3 amino acids: CASSVGELAGADTQYF. The CDR3, as DNA: TGTGCCAGCAGCGTAGGGGAACTAGCGGGGGCAGATACGCAGTATTTT.

This clone has at least ten counts. The J gene is TRBJ2-1, the V gene TRBV5-6; D not resolved. Germline-derived CDR1 and CDR2 are SGHDT and YYEEEE. The V end was cut by 2 bases, the J end by 2 bases, with 5 bases between. This CDR3 has 13 residues. CDR3 residues: CASSFGTYNEQFF. The CDR3 nucleotides read TGTGCCAGCAGCTTTGGGACCTACAATGAGCAGTTCTTC. Complete variable domain (other parts from reference TRBV5-6 and TRBJ2-1): DAGVTQSPTHLIKTRGQQVTLRCSPKSGHDTVSWYQQALGQGPQFIFQYYEEEERQRGNFPDRFSGHQFPNYSSELNVNALLLGDSALYLCASSFGTYNEQFFGPGTRLTVL.

There are many counts of this clone. The J gene is TRBJ2-1, the V gene TRBV13, with 7 bases matching TRBD2. Trimming removed 6 bases from V and 7 bases from J; junction bases left unmatched: 9. The CDR3 loop spans 14 amino acids. Germline V CDR1 and CDR2: PRHDT, FYEKMQ (reference sequence). The CDR3 sequence: CASRRQHSGNEQFF. The CDR3 DNA reads TGTGCCAGCAGGAGGCAACATAGCGGGAATGAGCAGTTCTTC.

The gene calls are TRBV29-1 and TRBJ2-1; 7 nucleotides match TRBD2. Germline CDR1 is SQVTM and CDR2 is ANQGSEA. This CDR3 spans 12 amino acids. With 3 bases clipped from V and 6 bases from J, the junction kept 2 bases outside the gene matches. DNA for the CDR3: TGCAGCGTTGACCGGGAGGTCAATGAGCAGTTCTTC. As protein: CSVDREVNEQFF.